These T cell receptor beta chains were read from a single sample in a study of T cells expressing NK-cell markers. TCRdb re-called the 5' RACE reads and gives one entry per CDR3 protein, without DNA. The table lists 500,000 to 700,000 distinct CDR3 sequences. The sample consisted of blood T cells: a sorted CD56 or NKG2C T cell subset, CD4+ or CD8+ T cells, or bulk PBMC T cells (not recorded which). All receptors derive from a man younger than 35 in good health. Both conserved end residues are part of each CDR3. Each record gives: CDR3 protein, V gene, J gene.

CASSQQQGNTGELFF,TRBV4-2,TRBJ2-2
CSAPTGRAINEQFF,TRBV20-1,TRBJ2-1
CASSLGLSGQYNEQFF,TRBV7-9,TRBJ2-1
CASSPDTGTSFATDTQYF,TRBV11-1,TRBJ2-3
CASSLTSSSKQYF,TRBV7-3,TRBJ2-7
CASSLAGPFTDTQYF,TRBV16,TRBJ2-3
CAISESAANYGYTF,TRBV10-3,TRBJ1-2
CASSSYRDRGNEQFF,TRBV7-8,TRBJ2-1
CASSLFTATDTQYF,TRBV5-6,TRBJ2-3
CASSVVQEGQPQHF,TRBV6-1,TRBJ1-5
CATGATGGYEQYF,TRBV12-3/TRBV12-4,TRBJ2-7
CASMLTAGSYNEQFF,TRBV7-8,TRBJ2-1
CSARDRAAGANVLTF,TRBV20-1,TRBJ2-6
CSAPDSLGGNEQFF,TRBV20-1,TRBJ2-1
CAWNPGGHEQFF,TRBV30,TRBJ2-1
CASSFGGAWEQYF,TRBV27,TRBJ2-7
CASRQTDAYEQYF,TRBV12-3/TRBV12-4,TRBJ2-7
CASSSGLAGGPHETQYF,TRBV6-2/TRBV6-3,TRBJ2-5
CASSSGQGWTGELFF,TRBV28,TRBJ2-2
CATSRDGMYTQYF,TRBV15,TRBJ2-3
CASSLTGQGAGFF,TRBV12-3/TRBV12-4,TRBJ1-1
CASSQLAGEDNEQFF,TRBV5-4,TRBJ2-1
CASSLPAGGFNEQFF,TRBV5-1,TRBJ2-1
CSASSLERTTDTQYF,TRBV20-1,TRBJ2-3
CAISEGRFAGEQFF,TRBV10-3,TRBJ2-1
CASSAGLAGTYTDTQYF,TRBV5-1,TRBJ2-3
CASSSALAGKTDTQYF,TRBV7-8,TRBJ2-3
CASSGNRLSPEKLFF,TRBV7-8,TRBJ1-4
CASNQREANNEQFF,TRBV9,TRBJ2-1
CASTERQGLTSYEQYF,TRBV6-1,TRBJ2-7
CASSSDRDGNQPQHF,TRBV12-3/TRBV12-4,TRBJ1-5
CASRRSEGLASYEQYF,TRBV28,TRBJ2-7
CASSQDGQGLNSPLHF,TRBV4-2,TRBJ1-6
CASSFGYGEQFF,TRBV12-3/TRBV12-4,TRBJ2-1
CASSQEDPTTGGSLGELFF,TRBV4-1,TRBJ2-2
CASSPTGASTDTQYF,TRBV5-6,TRBJ2-3
CASSPMTHNRELFF,TRBV3-1,TRBJ2-2
CASSPLAGVRSETQYF,TRBV14,TRBJ2-5
CASSLRLDEQFF,TRBV11-2,TRBJ2-1
CASSLISLGGELFF,TRBV12-3/TRBV12-4,TRBJ2-2
CASSIGRQFYEQYF,TRBV19,TRBJ2-7
CASSYGSGSLTDTQYF,TRBV6-5,TRBJ2-3
CASSIPPGLAGGLSYNEQFF,TRBV19,TRBJ2-1
CSAASGRHYNEQFF,TRBV29-1,TRBJ2-1
CSASTSGSYYEQYF,TRBV20-1,TRBJ2-7
CASSLAYGGALQETQYF,TRBV5-1,TRBJ2-5
CASSKGNQPQHF,TRBV6-5,TRBJ1-5
CASSLALAVNNEQFF,TRBV5-1,TRBJ2-1